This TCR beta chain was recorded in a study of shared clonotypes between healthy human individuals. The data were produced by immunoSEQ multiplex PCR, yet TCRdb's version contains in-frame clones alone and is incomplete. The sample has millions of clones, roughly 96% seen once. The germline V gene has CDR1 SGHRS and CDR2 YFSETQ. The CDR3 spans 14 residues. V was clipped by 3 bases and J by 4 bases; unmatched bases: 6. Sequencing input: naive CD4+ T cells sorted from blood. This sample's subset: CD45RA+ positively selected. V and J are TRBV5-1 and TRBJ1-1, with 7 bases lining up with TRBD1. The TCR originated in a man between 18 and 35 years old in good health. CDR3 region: CASSYSRGSTEAFF. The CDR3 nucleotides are TGCGCCAGCAGCTACTCCAGGGGGAGCACTGAAGCTTTCTTT.